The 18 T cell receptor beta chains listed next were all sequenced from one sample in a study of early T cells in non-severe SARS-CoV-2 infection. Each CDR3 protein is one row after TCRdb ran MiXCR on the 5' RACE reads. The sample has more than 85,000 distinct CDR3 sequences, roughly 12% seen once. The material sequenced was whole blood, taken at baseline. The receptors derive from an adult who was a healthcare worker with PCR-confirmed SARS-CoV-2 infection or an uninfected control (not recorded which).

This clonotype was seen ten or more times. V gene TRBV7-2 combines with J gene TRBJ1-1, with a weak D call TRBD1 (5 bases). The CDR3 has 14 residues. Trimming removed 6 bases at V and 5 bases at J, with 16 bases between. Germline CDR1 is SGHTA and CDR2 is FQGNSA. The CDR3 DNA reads TGTGCCAGCAGTTTCGGAGGGGCCAGGACTGAAGCTTTCTTT. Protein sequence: CASSFGGARTEAFF.

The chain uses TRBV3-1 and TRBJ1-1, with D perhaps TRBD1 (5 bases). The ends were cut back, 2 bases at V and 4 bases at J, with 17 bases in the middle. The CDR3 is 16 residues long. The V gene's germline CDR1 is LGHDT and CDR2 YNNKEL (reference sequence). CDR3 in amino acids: CASSQQTPGQGTEAFF. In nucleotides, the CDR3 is TGTGCCAGCAGCCAACAAACACCAGGGCAGGGCACTGAAGCTTTCTTT.

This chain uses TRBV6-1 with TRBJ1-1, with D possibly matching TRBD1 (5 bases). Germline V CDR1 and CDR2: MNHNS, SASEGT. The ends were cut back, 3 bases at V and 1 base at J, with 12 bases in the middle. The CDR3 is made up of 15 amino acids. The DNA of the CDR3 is TGTGCCAGCAGTGATGCGGGGCAGGCGAACACTGAAGCTTTCTTT. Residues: CASSDAGQANTEAFF.

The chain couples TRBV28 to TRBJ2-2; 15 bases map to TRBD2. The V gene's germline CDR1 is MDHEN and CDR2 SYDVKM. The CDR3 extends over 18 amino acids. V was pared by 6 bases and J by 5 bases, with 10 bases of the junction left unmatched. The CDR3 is CASSPLGLAGGPTGELFF. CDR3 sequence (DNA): TGTGCCAGCAGCCCCCTCGGACTAGCGGGAGGGCCAACCGGGGAGCTGTTTTTT.

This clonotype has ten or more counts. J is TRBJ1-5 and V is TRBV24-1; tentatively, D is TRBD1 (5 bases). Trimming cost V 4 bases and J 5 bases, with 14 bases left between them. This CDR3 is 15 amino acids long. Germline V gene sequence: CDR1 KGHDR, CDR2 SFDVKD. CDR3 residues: CATSEEGALDQPQHF. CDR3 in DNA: TGTGCCACCAGTGAGGAAGGGGCTTTGGATCAGCCCCAGCATTTT.

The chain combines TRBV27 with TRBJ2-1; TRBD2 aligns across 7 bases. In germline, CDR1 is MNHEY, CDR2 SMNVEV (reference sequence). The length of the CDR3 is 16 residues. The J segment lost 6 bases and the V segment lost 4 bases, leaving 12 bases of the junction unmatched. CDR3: CASSSTPGLGGNEQFF. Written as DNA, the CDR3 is TGTGCCAGCAGTTCTACCCCCGGACTAGGAGGCAATGAGCAGTTCTTC.

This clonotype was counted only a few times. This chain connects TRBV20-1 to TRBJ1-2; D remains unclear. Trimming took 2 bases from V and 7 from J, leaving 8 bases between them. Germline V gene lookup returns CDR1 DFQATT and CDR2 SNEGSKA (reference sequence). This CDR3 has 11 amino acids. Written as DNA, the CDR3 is TGCAGTGCTAGAAGGGTTAGTGGCTACACCTTC. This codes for CSARRVSGYTF.

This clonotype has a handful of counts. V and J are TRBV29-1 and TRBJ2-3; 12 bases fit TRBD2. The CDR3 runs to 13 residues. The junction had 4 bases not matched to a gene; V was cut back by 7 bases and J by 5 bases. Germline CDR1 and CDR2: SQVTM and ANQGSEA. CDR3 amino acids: CSGGLAGGDTQYF. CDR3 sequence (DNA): TGCAGCGGGGGACTAGCGGGCGGAGATACGCAGTATTTT.

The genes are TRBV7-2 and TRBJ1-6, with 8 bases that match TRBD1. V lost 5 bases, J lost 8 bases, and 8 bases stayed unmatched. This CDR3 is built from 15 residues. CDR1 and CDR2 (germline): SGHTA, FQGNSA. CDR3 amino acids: CASSPQGVFYSPLHF. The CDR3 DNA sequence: TGTGCCAGCAGCCCACAGGGGGTCTTTTATTCACCCCTCCACTTT.

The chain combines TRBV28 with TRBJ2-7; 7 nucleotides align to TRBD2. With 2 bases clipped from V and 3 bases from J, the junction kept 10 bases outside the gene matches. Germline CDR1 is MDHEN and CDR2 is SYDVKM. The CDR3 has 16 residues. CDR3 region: CASSLNVGASGYEQYF. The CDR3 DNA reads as TGTGCCAGCAGTTTAAATGTAGGGGCTAGCGGCTACGAGCAGTACTTC.

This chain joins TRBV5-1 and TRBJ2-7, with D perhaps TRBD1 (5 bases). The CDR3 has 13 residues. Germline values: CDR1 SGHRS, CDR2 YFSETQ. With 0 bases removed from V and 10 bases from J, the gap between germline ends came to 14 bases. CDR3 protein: CASSLGNRPAQYF. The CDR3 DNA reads TGCGCCAGCAGCTTGGGAAACAGGCCTGCACAGTACTTC.

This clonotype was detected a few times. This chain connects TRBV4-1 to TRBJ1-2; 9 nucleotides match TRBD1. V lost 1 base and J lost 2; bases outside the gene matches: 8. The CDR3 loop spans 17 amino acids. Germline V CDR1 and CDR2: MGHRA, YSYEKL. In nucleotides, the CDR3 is TGCGCCAGCAGCCAAGCCCCCGGGACAGGGACGAACTATGGCTACACCTTC. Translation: CASSQAPGTGTNYGYTF.

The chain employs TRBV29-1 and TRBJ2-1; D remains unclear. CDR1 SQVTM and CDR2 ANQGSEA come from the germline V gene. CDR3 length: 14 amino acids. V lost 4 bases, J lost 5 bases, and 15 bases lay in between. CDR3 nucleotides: TGCAGCGTTGTCCAGGTAGGCTTGGACAATGAGCAGTTCTTC. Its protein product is CSVVQVGLDNEQFF.

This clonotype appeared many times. The CDR3 region is CASSSRASGNTIYF. The CDR3 DNA sequence: TGTGCCAGCAGCTCCCGGGCCTCTGGAAACACCATATATTTT. V is TRBV7-8 and J is TRBJ1-3; D unclear. CDR1 SGHVS and CDR2 FQNEAQ come from the germline V gene. CDR3 length: 14 amino acids. V was clipped by 4 bases and J by 0 bases, with 7 bases between them.

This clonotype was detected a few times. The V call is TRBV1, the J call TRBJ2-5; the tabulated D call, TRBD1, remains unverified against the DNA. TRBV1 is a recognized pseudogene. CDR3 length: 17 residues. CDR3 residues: CTSSQDRRGRYQETQYF. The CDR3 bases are TGCACCAGCAGCCAAGATAGGAGGGGGCGGTACCAAGAGACCCAGTACTTC.

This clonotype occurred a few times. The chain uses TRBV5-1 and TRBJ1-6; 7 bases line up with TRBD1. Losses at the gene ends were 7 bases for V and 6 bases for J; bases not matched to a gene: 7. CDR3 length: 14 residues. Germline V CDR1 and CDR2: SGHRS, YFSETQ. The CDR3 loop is CASRPAGGNSPLHF. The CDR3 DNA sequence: TGCGCCAGCCGTCCGGCAGGGGGTAATTCACCCCTCCACTTT.

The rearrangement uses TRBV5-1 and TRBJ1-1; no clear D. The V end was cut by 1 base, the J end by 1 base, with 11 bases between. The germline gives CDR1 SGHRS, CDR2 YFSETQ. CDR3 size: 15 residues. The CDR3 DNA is TGCGCCAGCAGCTTGTTCGCCGAGAAGAACACTGAAGCTTTCTTT. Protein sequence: CASSLFAEKNTEAFF.

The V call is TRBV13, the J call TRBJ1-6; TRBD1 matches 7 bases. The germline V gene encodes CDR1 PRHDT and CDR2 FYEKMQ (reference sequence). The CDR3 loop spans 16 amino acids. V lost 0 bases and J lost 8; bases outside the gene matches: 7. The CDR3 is CASSLGLRGQYSPLHF. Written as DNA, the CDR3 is TGTGCCAGCAGCTTAGGCCTGCGGGGACAGTATTCACCCCTCCACTTT.